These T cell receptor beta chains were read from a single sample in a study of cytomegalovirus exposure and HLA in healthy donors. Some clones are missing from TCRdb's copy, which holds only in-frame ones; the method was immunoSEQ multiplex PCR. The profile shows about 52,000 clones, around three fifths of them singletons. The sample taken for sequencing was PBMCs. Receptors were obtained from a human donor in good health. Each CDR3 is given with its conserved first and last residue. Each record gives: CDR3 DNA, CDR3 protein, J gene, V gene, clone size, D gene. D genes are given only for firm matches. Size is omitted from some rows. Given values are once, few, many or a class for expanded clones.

CDR3nt: TGTGCCAGCAGTTACTCGGGGACTAGCATGTTCAATGAGCAGTTCTTC
CDR3aa: CASSYSGTSMFNEQFF
j_gene: TRBJ2-1
v_gene: TRBV6-6
abundance: -
d_gene: TRBD2

CDR3nt: TGTGCTAGTGGTTTGCTGGACAGTACTGAAGCTTTCTTT
CDR3aa: CASGLLDSTEAFF
j_gene: TRBJ1-1
v_gene: TRBV12-5
abundance: -
d_gene: -

CDR3nt: TGTGCCAGTAGTATGCGGTTGCAAGAGACCCAGTACTTC
CDR3aa: CASSMRLQETQYF
j_gene: TRBJ2-5
v_gene: TRBV19
abundance: -
d_gene: -

CDR3nt: TGTGCCAGAAGCTTAAGTACAAGCGAAAACTATGGCTACACCTTC
CDR3aa: CARSLSTSENYGYTF
j_gene: TRBJ1-2
v_gene: TRBV7-5
abundance: -
d_gene: -

CDR3nt: TGCGCCAGCAGCCCACTAGCGGGGGCGGACGAGCAGTACTTC
CDR3aa: CASSPLAGADEQYF
j_gene: TRBJ2-7
v_gene: TRBV5-1
abundance: -
d_gene: TRBD2

CDR3nt: TGTGCCAGCAGCTTACTCCAGGGGGCTGAAGCTTTCTTT
CDR3aa: CASSLLQGAEAFF
j_gene: TRBJ1-1
v_gene: TRBV7-3
abundance: -
d_gene: TRBD1

CDR3nt: TGCGCCAGCAGCCAAGAAACGGGGGGGTCCTACAATGAGCAGTTCTTC
CDR3aa: CASSQETGGSYNEQFF
j_gene: TRBJ2-1
v_gene: TRBV4-3
abundance: -
d_gene: TRBD2

CDR3nt: TGTGCCAGCAGCCAAAGACAGGGGGACGGTTATGGCTACACCTTC
CDR3aa: CASSQRQGDGYGYTF
j_gene: TRBJ1-2
v_gene: TRBV14
abundance: -
d_gene: TRBD1

CDR3nt: TGTGCCGCCTCCGCGGATGCTGGCTACACCTTC
CDR3aa: CAASADAGYTF
j_gene: TRBJ1-2
v_gene: TRBV10-3
abundance: -
d_gene: -

CDR3nt: TGCGCCAGCAGCTTGGACAGGGGAAGCTACGAGCAGTACTTC
CDR3aa: CASSLDRGSYEQYF
j_gene: TRBJ2-7
v_gene: TRBV5-1
abundance: once
d_gene: TRBD1

CDR3nt: TGTGCCAGCAGCCCCAGGGGGCTTGGGGGCTACACCTTC
CDR3aa: CASSPRGLGGYTF
j_gene: TRBJ1-2
v_gene: TRBV6-5
abundance: -
d_gene: TRBD1